One T cell receptor (beta chain) is described in this entry. Its antigen is as yet unknown. V dropped 3 bases and J dropped 4; count of bases not matched to a gene: 9. The CDR3 consists of 16 residues. CDR1 is MGHDK and CDR2 is SYGVNS in the germline V gene. Libraries were prepared by immunoSEQ multiplex PCR; TCRdb keeps only in-frame clonotypes and omits some of them. The table has approximately 54,000 clones, 70% to 90% seen once. This sample stems from a study of T cells in localized non-small cell lung cancer. Points from the study as a whole: Adjacent lung held a median 57 of the top 100 tumor clones.

This sequence originates from a woman aged 35-75 years with stage I lung adenocarcinoma. The chain couples TRBV25-1 to TRBJ1-3; TRBD1 matches at 7 bases. The source material was peripheral blood, sampled before any cancer treatment. The CDR3 nucleotides read TGTGCCAGCAGTGACGTCAGGGGGACACTGGGAAACACCATATATTTT. It encodes CASSDVRGTLGNTIYF.